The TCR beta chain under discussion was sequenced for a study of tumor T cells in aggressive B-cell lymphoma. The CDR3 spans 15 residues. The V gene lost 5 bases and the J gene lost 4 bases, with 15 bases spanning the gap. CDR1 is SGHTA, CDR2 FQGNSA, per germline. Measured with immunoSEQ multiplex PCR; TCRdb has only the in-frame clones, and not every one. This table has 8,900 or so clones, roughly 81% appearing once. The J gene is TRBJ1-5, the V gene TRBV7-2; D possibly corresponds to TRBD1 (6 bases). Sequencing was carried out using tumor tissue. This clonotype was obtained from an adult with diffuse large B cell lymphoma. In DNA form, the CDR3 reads TGTGCCAGCAGCCGCGGACAGATCCCAAATCAGCCCCAGCATTTT. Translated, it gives CASSRGQIPNQPQHF.